This T cell receptor beta chain was captured in a study of T-cell memory formation after mild COVID-19. Germline loops: CDR1 SEHNR, CDR2 FQNEAQ (reference sequence). V shed 2 bases, J shed 4 bases, and the junction held 5 bases outside the gene matches. CDR3 length: 16 amino acids. This clonotype came up a few times. TCRdb ran MiXCR on the 5' RACE reads and lists one entry per CDR3 protein. The sample has a few hundred thousand distinct CDR3 sequences, 16% seen once. The TCR originated in a man aged 18-30 years who had mild COVID-19 (a few samples of this study predate the infection). Cell type and time point are not known. Input material: PBMCs or a T cell subset sorted from them (not recorded which). The chain couples TRBV7-9 to TRBJ2-3; TRBD1 aligns across 11 bases. The CDR3, as DNA: TGTGCCAGCAGCTTAAAAGGGACAGGGGGAGCAGATACGCAGTATTTT. It translates to CASSLKGTGGADTQYF.